The 22 T cell receptor beta chains reported below all come from one sample, sequenced in a study of OX40 agonist ivuxolimab in advanced cancers. Produced via immunoSEQ multiplex PCR; TCRdb's table is partial and in-frame only. This repertoire shows approximately 62,000 clones, 80% to 90% found once; its top ten account for roughly an eighth. The sample consisted of CD4+ or CD8+ T cells sorted from blood, taken in a trial of the OX40 agonist ivuxolimab. The source is an adult with an advanced solid tumor such as melanoma, head and neck, liver or kidney cancer.

In its sample, this clone was seen a few times. The CDR3 DNA sequence: TGCGCCAGCAGTGACAACCCGACTTGGGGCTACACCTTC. It is translated as CASSDNPTWGYTF. The rearrangement links TRBV10-2 to TRBJ1-2; D is unresolved. CDR1 is WSHSY and CDR2 is SAAADI in the germline V gene. This CDR3 is built from 13 residues. The V end was cut by 3 bases, the J end by 8 bases, with 13 bases between.

This clone has just one count. The rearrangement links TRBV27 to TRBJ1-2; tentatively, D is TRBD1 (5 bases). The germline V gene has CDR1 MNHEY and CDR2 SMNVEV (reference sequence). The CDR3 is made up of 13 amino acids. V shed 3 bases and J shed 8 bases, with 13 bases lying between them. The DNA of the CDR3 is TGTGCCAGCAGTTTCTCTGCAGGGCAAGGCTACACCTTC. It specifies CASSFSAGQGYTF.

This clone has a single count. The chain uses TRBV7-2 and TRBJ2-3, with D uncertain. CDR3 length equals 16 residues. V lost 4 bases, J lost 0 bases, and 14 bases lay in between. Germline CDR1 SGHTA, CDR2 FQGNSA. CDR3 protein: CASSSATVLSTDTQYF. DNA for the CDR3: TGTGCCAGCAGCTCCGCAACGGTCCTTAGCACAGATACGCAGTATTTT.

The chain combines TRBV14 with TRBJ2-1; D ambiguous. The CDR3 has 14 amino acids. The germline V gene encodes CDR1 SGHDN and CDR2 FVKESK. The V and J ends lost 2 bases and 4 bases respectively, with 9 bases between them. In nucleotides, the CDR3 is TGTGCCAGCAGCCAATTTAAGAATTACAATGAGCAGTTCTTC. Translation: CASSQFKNYNEQFF.

The chain recombines TRBV10-2 with TRBJ2-7, with 7 bases that match TRBD2. V trimming: 10 bases; J trimming: 2 bases; junction bases outside the gene matches: 17. Germline-derived CDR1 and CDR2 are WSHSY and SAAADI. The CDR3 runs 16 residues. The CDR3 nucleotides are TGCGCCACCCGGGGAGAGGGAGCTAGCGGAACCTACGAGCAGTACGTC. Translating gives CATRGEGASGTYEQYV.

The CDR3 reads CASLNGATTQETQYF. DNA for the CDR3: TGTGCCAGCCTCAACGGCGCGACAACCCAAGAGACCCAGTACTTC. This chain joins TRBV6-1 and TRBJ2-5, with no clear D. Germline loops: CDR1 MNHNS, CDR2 SASEGT. Trimming removed 8 bases at V and 1 base at J, with 17 bases between. This CDR3 spans 15 amino acids.

The chain carries TRBV27 and TRBJ2-1; possible D gene TRBD2, 6 bases. The CDR3 consists of 15 residues. The germline V gene has CDR1 MNHEY and CDR2 SMNVEV (reference sequence). V shed 6 bases and J shed 0 bases, with 12 bases lying between them. CDR3 region: CASRLAWSSYNEQFF. DNA of the CDR3: TGTGCCAGCAGGCTAGCGTGGAGCTCCTACAATGAGCAGTTCTTC.

The chain employs TRBV7-9 and TRBJ1-5; D perhaps matches TRBD1 (6 bases). CDR1 is SEHNR, CDR2 FQNEAQ, per germline (reference sequence). The CDR3 covers 18 residues. V was cut by 4 bases and J by 0 bases, with 19 bases left in between. CDR3 nucleotides: TGTGCCAGCAGCTCCGGACAGCTAGGGGGTTATAGCAATCAGCCCCAGCATTTT. Encoded protein: CASSSGQLGGYSNQPQHF. Using reference TRBV7-9 and TRBJ1-5 for the parts outside the CDR3, the full variable domain is DTGVSQNPRHKITKRGQNVTFRCDPISEHNRLYWYRQTLGQGPEFLTYFQNEAQLEKSRLLSDRFSAERPKGSFSTLEIQRTEQGDSAMYLCASSSGQLGGYSNQPQHFGDGTRLSIL.

The chain uses TRBV5-1 and TRBJ1-2; D gene uncertain. Germline CDR1 and CDR2: SGHRS and YFSETQ. V was trimmed by 4 bases and J by 6 bases, leaving 10 bases between them. The CDR3 is 12 amino acids. CDR3 in DNA: TGCGCCAGCAGCGGAAGAAAGGATGGCTACACCTTC. Translated, it gives CASSGRKDGYTF. Filled out from reference TRBV5-1 and TRBJ1-2, the complete variable domain reads KAGVTQTPRYLIKTRGQQVTLSCSPISGHRSVSWYQQTPGQGLQFLFEYFSETQRNKGNFPGRFSGRQFSNSRSEMNVSTLELGDSALYLCASSGRKDGYTFGSGTRLTVV.

This clone has more than one count but fewer than ten. The genes are TRBV7-9 and TRBJ2-3; D might be TRBD1 or TRBD2, each matching 6 bases. The germline V and J ends were trimmed by 1 base and 2 bases, with 13 bases remaining between them. The CDR3 runs to 16 residues. The germline CDR1 and CDR2 sequences are SEHNR and FQNEAQ (reference sequence). The CDR3 sequence: CASSLVGGSFTDTQYF. The CDR3 DNA follows: TGTGCCAGCAGCTTAGTGGGGGGCAGCTTCACAGATACGCAGTATTTT.

The chain couples TRBV7-9 to TRBJ2-7; 8 bases agree with TRBD2. In germline, CDR1 is SEHNR, CDR2 FQNEAQ (reference sequence). V lost 5 bases, J lost 3 bases, and 6 bases stayed unmatched. The CDR3 spans 14 residues. The CDR3 protein is CASSRTGTSYEQYF. CDR3 sequence (DNA): TGTGCCAGCAGCCGCACCGGGACTAGCTACGAGCAGTACTTC.

The genes are TRBV30 and TRBJ2-1; no clear D gene. Trimming removed 3 bases at V and 3 bases at J, with 9 bases between. The CDR3 runs 13 residues. Germline V lookup: CDR1 GTSNPN, CDR2 SVGIG (reference sequence). CDR3 sequence (DNA): TGTGCCTGGAGGTCGGTCGGCTACAATGAGCAGTTCTTC. This codes for CAWRSVGYNEQFF.

The V gene is TRBV7-9, the J gene TRBJ1-1; no reliable D call. Trimming took off 3 bases at V and 0 bases at J, with 11 bases between the two ends. Per germline, CDR1 SEHNR and CDR2 FQNEAQ (reference sequence). The CDR3 length is 15 residues. The CDR3 loop is CASSFGEGMNTEAFF. The DNA for the CDR3 is TGTGCCAGCAGCTTCGGGGAGGGTATGAACACTGAAGCTTTCTTT.

This chain uses TRBV7-8 with TRBJ2-7; D remains ambiguous. Trimming removed 3 bases from V and 2 bases from J, with 8 bases in between. The CDR3 sequence is 13 residues long. Germline values: CDR1 SGHVS, CDR2 FQNEAQ. The CDR3 is CASSLGLAYEQYF. The CDR3 DNA sequence: TGTGCCAGCAGCTTGGGTCTAGCCTACGAGCAGTACTTC.

The chain joins TRBV4-1 to TRBJ2-1; TRBD2 matches 13 bases. The CDR3 is 18 residues long. The germline V gene has CDR1 MGHRA and CDR2 YSYEKL. V was pared by 4 bases and J by 0 bases, with 6 bases of the junction left unmatched. CDR3 in DNA: TGCGCCAGCAGCCCGGGACTAGCGGGACGTAGCTCCTACAATGAGCAGTTCTTC. It codes for CASSPGLAGRSSYNEQFF.

The CDR3 here is CSACGLGFGEQFF. CDR3 in DNA: TGCAGCGCATGCGGGCTAGGGTTCGGTGAGCAGTTCTTC. V usage is TRBV29-1 and J usage is TRBJ2-1; perhaps TRBD2 as D (5 bases). This CDR3 is 13 amino acids long. Trimming removed 7 bases at V and 9 bases at J, with 19 bases between. Per the germline V gene, CDR1 is SQVTM and CDR2 is ANQGSEA.

CDR3 DNA sequence: TGCGCCAGCAGTGAACATAGAGGCACAGATACGCAGTATTTT. Protein: CASSEHRGTDTQYF. V is TRBV10-2 and J is TRBJ2-3; no clear D. Germline CDR1 WSHSY, CDR2 SAAADI. With 3 bases removed from V and 1 base from J, the gap between germline ends came to 8 bases. CDR3 length: 14 residues.

The J gene is TRBJ2-3, the V gene TRBV27; D uncertain. CDR3 length equals 11 residues. Germline values: CDR1 MNHEY, CDR2 SMNVEV (reference sequence). With 5 bases removed from V and 2 bases from J, the gap between germline ends came to 2 bases. CDR3 sequence reads: CASSLTDTQYF. CDR3 coding DNA: TGTGCCAGCAGTCTCACAGATACGCAGTATTTT.

The chain carries TRBV19 and TRBJ2-5, with a possible D match to TRBD1 (5 bases). Trimming left V 3 bases short and J 1 base short, with 12 bases between. This CDR3 is built from 15 residues. Germline assignment: CDR1 LNHDA and CDR2 SQIVND (reference sequence). The DNA for the CDR3 is TGTGCCAGTAGTATTATTGTGGGGCTCCAAGAGACCCAGTACTTC. Translated, it gives CASSIIVGLQETQYF.

The rearrangement links TRBV30 to TRBJ2-5, with 8 nucleotides matching TRBD2. The junction had 18 bases not matched to a gene; V was cut back by 3 bases and J by 3 bases. The CDR3 has 18 residues. In germline, CDR1 is GTSNPN, CDR2 SVGIG (reference sequence). The DNA of the CDR3 is TGTGCCTGGAGCCCCGCGGAAGCGGGAGCGCCCAAAAAAGAGACCCAGTACTTC. It translates to CAWSPAEAGAPKKETQYF.

V and J are TRBV2 and TRBJ2-1; the match to TRBD1 covers 9 bases. The germline CDR1 and CDR2 sequences are SNHLY and FYNNEI. The CDR3 length is 16 residues. The trim removed 8 bases at V and 8 bases at J, leaving 16 bases unmatched. The CDR3 DNA sequence: TGTGCCAGCCAACATACCGGGACAGGGAGACCGCATGAGCAGTTCTTC. This sequence encodes CASQHTGTGRPHEQFF. The full variable domain, in which reference TRBV2 and TRBJ2-1 provide the parts outside the CDR3, is EPEVTQTPSHQVTQMGQEVILRCVPISNHLYFYWYRQILGQKVEFLVSFYNNEISEKSEIFDDQFSVERPDGSNFTLKIRSTKLEDSAMYFCASQHTGTGRPHEQFFGPGTRLTVL.

The chain has TRBV25-1 and TRBJ1-2; D is ambiguous. The CDR3 spans 15 residues. The V gene lost 4 bases and the J gene lost 4 bases, with 16 bases spanning the gap. Germline CDR1 reads MGHDK; CDR2 reads SYGVNS. This CDR3 is CASSGGNSPSYGYTF. CDR3 nucleotide sequence: TGTGCCAGCAGTGGAGGGAACAGCCCTTCCTATGGCTACACCTTC.